The 13 T cell receptor beta chains below come from one sample, sequenced in a study of cytomegalovirus exposure and HLA in healthy donors. Primers for the PCR totalled 60 Vbeta and 13 Jbeta. This table comes from immunoSEQ multiplex PCR, and its TCRdb copy is limited to in-frame clones, with some not included. The sample contains roughly 69,000 clones, around 73% of which appear only once. The sequenced material came from PBMCs. These receptors were taken from a man in his fifties in good health and CMV-seronegative.

As to this clone: Within the sample, other DNA sequences also encode this same CDR3. The genes are TRBV9 and TRBJ2-1; a weak D match, TRBD2 (7 bases). Trimming removed 0 bases from V and 2 bases from J, with 9 bases in between. The CDR3 is 15 residues long. Looked up from germline, CDR1 is SGDLS and CDR2 is YYNGEE. CDR3 protein: CASSVGGGAYNEQFF. CDR3 sequence (DNA): TGTGCCAGCAGCGTAGGAGGGGGGGCCTACAATGAGCAGTTCTTC.

This clone was counted only a few times. The chain is built from TRBV19 and TRBJ2-1, with TRBD2 matching over 7 bases. Germline CDR1 and CDR2: LNHDA and SQIVND (reference sequence). The CDR3 sequence is 15 residues long. Trimming took 6 bases from V and 8 from J; bases not matched to a gene: 13. CDR3 sequence: CASSRGLGILDEQFF. As DNA, the CDR3 is TGTGCCAGTAGCCGAGGACTAGGCATATTGGATGAGCAGTTCTTC.

This rearrangement joins TRBV6-1 to TRBJ1-1, with D unresolved. The germline V and J ends were trimmed by 2 bases and 7 bases, with 8 bases remaining between them. CDR1 is MNHNS, CDR2 SASEGT, per germline. The CDR3 runs 12 residues. DNA of the CDR3: TGTGCCAGCAGTGAACCCCGTATTGAAGCTTTCTTT. It yields the protein CASSEPRIEAFF.

The chain's CDR3 is CASRAGGEQYF. The CDR3 DNA follows: TGTGCCAGTAGGGCCGGCGGCGAGCAGTACTTC. The chain uses TRBV19 and TRBJ2-7; D not certain. Germline V gene lookup returns CDR1 LNHDA and CDR2 SQIVND (reference sequence). The CDR3 totals 11 residues. Trimming stripped 6 bases from V and 6 bases from J, with 9 bases between.

The rearrangement links TRBV29-1 to TRBJ2-7, with TRBD1 identical over 9 bases. Germline-derived CDR1 and CDR2 are SQVTM and ANQGSEA. The CDR3 spans 15 residues. Trimming took 4 bases from V and 2 from J; bases not matched to a gene: 9. CDR3 amino acids: CSVVYRDRAAYEQYF. The CDR3 DNA follows: TGCAGCGTTGTTTACAGGGACAGGGCCGCCTACGAGCAGTACTTC.

V and J are TRBV5-1 and TRBJ1-1; 8 nucleotides align to TRBD1. Germline CDR1 reads SGHRS; CDR2 reads YFSETQ. Trimming at V came to 5 bases and at J to 7 bases, leaving 10 bases not matched to a gene. CDR3 length: 14 residues. In nucleotides, the CDR3 is TGCGCCAGCAGACCACAGGGGGGATCTTTTGAAGCTTTCTTT. Residues: CASRPQGGSFEAFF.

This rearrangement joins TRBV10-2 to TRBJ2-3; 12 positions match TRBD2. The germline CDR1 and CDR2 sequences are WSHSY and SAAADI. This CDR3 is built from 14 residues. V lost 6 bases and J lost 8; bases outside the gene matches: 6. The CDR3 loop is CASSSSGGGRTQYF. The CDR3, as DNA: TGCGCCAGCAGCTCTAGCGGGGGGGGCCGTACGCAGTATTTT.

This chain joins TRBV15 and TRBJ1-2, with no clear D. The V end lost 3 bases, the J end lost 3 bases, and 14 bases lay between the germline ends. Germline lookup yields CDR1 LNHNV and CDR2 YYDKDF (reference sequence). The CDR3 is made up of 15 amino acids. CDR3 DNA sequence: TGTGCCACCAGCAGGTCCCGGGATCTTTACTATGGCTACACCTTC. Residues: CATSRSRDLYYGYTF. Full variable domain (rest looked up from reference TRBV15 and TRBJ1-2): DAMVIQNPRYQVTQFGKPVTLSCSQTLNHNVMYWYQQKSSQAPKLLFHYYDKDFNNEADTPDNFQSRRPNTSFCFLDIRSPGLGDTAMYLCATSRSRDLYYGYTFGSGTRLTVV.

The chain recombines TRBV5-4 with TRBJ2-3; D perhaps matches TRBD2 (6 bases). This CDR3 has 13 residues. Trimming shortened V by 3 bases and J by 6 bases, and 11 bases separated the two germline ends. CDR1 is SGHNT, CDR2 YYREEE, per germline (reference sequence). The CDR3 loop is CASSSRGRDTQYF. For the CDR3, the DNA is TGTGCCAGCAGCTCGCGGGGAAGGGATACGCAGTATTTT.

The chain joins TRBV5-8 to TRBJ1-5; TRBD1 matches 9 bases. Germline CDR1 is SGHTS and CDR2 is YDEGEE. The CDR3 is 16 residues long. V lost 4 bases to trimming and J lost 1 base; unmatched junction nucleotides: 6. The CDR3 DNA reads as TGTGCCAGCAGCCCCGGGACAGGGAGGAGCAATCAGCCCCAGCATTTT. This translates into CASSPGTGRSNQPQHF.

The chain recombines TRBV5-1 with TRBJ2-5; D may be TRBD1 (5 bases). Trimming took 0 bases from V and 4 from J, leaving 13 bases between them. This CDR3 region has 15 residues. The germline gives CDR1 SGHRS, CDR2 YFSETQ. CDR3 residues: CASSLVPRVGETQYF. Written as DNA, the CDR3 is TGCGCCAGCAGCTTGGTTCCCAGGGTTGGAGAGACCCAGTACTTC.

CDR3 in amino acids: CASSRDSDPGELFF. CDR3 nucleotide sequence: TGTGCCAGCAGCCGGGACTCCGACCCCGGGGAGCTGTTTTTT. This sequence joins TRBV6-5 and TRBJ2-2, with D perhaps TRBD2 (6 bases). The CDR3 is 14 amino acids. Germline V CDR1 and CDR2: MNHEY, SVGAGI. V lost 6 bases, J lost 6 bases, and 14 bases lay in between.

This clone has a handful of counts. A much larger clone is a single base away; this may be a read error. The same CDR3 is also encoded by other DNA sequences in this sample. The chain joins TRBV28 to TRBJ2-3, with TRBD1 as a possible D gene (6 bases). The germline V gene encodes CDR1 MDHEN and CDR2 SYDVKM. The CDR3 length is 15 residues. The CDR3 bases are TGCGCCAGCAGTTTAGACAGGACCTTCACAGATACGCAGTATTTT. It codes for CASSLDRTFTDTQYF.